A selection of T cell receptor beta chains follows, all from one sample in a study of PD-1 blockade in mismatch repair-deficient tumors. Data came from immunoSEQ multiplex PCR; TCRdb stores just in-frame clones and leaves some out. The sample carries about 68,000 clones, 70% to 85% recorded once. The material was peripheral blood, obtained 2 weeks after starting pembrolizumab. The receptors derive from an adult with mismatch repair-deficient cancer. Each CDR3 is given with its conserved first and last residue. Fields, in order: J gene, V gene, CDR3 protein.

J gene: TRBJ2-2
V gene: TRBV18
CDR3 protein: CASSPPNRNTGELFF

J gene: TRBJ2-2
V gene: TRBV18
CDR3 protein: CASSQAGQANTGELFF

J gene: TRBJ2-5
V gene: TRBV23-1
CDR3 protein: CASSQSKGKETQYF

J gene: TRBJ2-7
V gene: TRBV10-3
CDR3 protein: CAISELQGSYEQYF

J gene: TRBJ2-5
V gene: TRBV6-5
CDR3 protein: CASSGTGGGETQYF

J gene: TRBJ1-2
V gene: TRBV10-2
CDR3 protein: CASSELAQGKVYTF

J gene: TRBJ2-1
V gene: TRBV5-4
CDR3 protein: CASSPGSSYNEQFF

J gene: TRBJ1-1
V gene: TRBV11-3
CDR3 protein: CASSSDTEAFF

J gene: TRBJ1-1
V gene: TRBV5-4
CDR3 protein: CASSSPQGAQTEAFF

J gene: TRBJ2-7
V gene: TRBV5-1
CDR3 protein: CASSLIWLAGEQYF

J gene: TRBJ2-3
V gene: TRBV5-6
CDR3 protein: CASSFLQRKTTDTQYF

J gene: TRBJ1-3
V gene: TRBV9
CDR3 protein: CASSVPGQGLENTIYF

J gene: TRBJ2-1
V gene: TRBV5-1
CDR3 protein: CASSLDNEQFF

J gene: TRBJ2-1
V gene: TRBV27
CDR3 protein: CASSFLQVGGNEQFF

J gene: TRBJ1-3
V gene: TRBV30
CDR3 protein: CAWRTRGFGNTIYF

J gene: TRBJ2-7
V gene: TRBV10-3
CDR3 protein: CAISDPKDSYEQYF

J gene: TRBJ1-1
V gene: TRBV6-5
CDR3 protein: CASSYSGQGRTEAFF

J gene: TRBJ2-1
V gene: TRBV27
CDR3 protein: CASRSTSPYNEQFF

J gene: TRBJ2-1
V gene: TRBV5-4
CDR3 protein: CASSLQAGGDNEQFF

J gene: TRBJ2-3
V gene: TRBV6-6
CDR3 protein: CASRPGLAGGFWTQYF

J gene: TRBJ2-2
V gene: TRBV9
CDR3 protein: CASSPRTGTGELFF

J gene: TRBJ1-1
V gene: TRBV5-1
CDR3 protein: CASSYGVSRNTEAFF

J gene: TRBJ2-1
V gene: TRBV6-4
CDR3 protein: CASSVREGNEQFF

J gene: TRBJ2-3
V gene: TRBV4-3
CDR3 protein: CASSQELVGATSTDTQYF

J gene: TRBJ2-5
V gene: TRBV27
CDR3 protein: CASSLASGRETQYF

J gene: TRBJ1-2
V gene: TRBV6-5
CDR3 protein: CASSPGPGYGYTF

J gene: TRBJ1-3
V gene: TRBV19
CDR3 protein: CASSSRKLGGNTIYF

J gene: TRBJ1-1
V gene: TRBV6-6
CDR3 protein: CASSYPDSDRAFF

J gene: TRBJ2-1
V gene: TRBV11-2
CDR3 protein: CASSSRTSGAYNEQFF

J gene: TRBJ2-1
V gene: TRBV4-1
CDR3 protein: CASSRGLAGYNEQFF